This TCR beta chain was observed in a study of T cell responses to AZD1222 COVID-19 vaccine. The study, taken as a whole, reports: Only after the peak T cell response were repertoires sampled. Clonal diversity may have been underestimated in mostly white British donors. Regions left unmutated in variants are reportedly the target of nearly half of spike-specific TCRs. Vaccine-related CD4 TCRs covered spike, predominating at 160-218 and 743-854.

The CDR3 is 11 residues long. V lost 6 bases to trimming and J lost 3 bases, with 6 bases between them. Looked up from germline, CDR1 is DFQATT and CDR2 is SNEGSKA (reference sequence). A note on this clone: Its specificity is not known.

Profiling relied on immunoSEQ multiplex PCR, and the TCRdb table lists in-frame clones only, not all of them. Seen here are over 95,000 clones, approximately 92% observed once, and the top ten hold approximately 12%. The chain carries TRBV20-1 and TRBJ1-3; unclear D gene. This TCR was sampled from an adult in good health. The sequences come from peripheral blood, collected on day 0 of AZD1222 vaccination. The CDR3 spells CSAGGGNTIYF. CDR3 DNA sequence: TGCAGTGCGGGTGGTGGAAACACCATATATTTT.